The clone carrying this T cell receptor beta chain came up a few times. The record originates from a study of CD8+ T cells in alopecia areata. The wider study: Each of the treated patients was given oral tofacitinib, 5 to 10 mg twice daily, for moderate-to-severe alopecia areata.

CDR1 is GTSNPN and CDR2 is SVGIG in the germline V gene (reference sequence). V was pared by 5 bases and J by 0 bases, with 9 bases of the junction left unmatched. This CDR3 comprises 16 residues. Extraction and reverse transcription of RNA yielded cDNA as the sequencing template. The protocol was immunoSEQ multiplex PCR, while the TCRdb copy is restricted to in-frame clones and leaves out a portion. The repertoire holds fewer than 350,000 clones, with 58% as singletons. Treatment in this sample: oral pan-JAK inhibitor, 5-10 mg twice daily. This TCR was sampled from a human donor with alopecia areata. The starting material was CD4+ T cells sorted from blood, obtained at week 24, from a patient treated with tofacitinib. The rearrangement joins TRBV30 to TRBJ1-1; 10 bases map to TRBD1. The CDR3 DNA reads as TGTGCCTGGCGTAGACAGGGGGCCGTAATGAACACTGAAGCTTTCTTT. Its protein product is CAWRRQGAVMNTEAFF.